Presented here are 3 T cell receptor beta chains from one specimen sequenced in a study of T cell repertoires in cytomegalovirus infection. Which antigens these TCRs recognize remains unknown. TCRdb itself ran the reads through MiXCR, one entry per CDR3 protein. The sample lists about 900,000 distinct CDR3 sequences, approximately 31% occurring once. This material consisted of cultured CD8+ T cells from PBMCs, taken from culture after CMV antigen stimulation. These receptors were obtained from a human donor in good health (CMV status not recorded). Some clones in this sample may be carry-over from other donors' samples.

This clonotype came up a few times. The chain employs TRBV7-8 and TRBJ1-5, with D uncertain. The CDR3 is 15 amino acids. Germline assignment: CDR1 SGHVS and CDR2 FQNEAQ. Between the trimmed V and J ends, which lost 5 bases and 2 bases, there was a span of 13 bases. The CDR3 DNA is TGTGCCAGCAGCCCCCCGGGGATGGGCAATCAGCCCCAGCATTTT. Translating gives CASSPPGMGNQPQHF.

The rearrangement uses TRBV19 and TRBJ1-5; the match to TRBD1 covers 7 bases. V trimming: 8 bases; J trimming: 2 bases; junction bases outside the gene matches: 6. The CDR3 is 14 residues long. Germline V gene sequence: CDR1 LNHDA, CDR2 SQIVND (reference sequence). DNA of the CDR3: TGTGCCAGTCTCTTAACAGGGGGCAATCAGCCCCAGCATTTT. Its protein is CASLLTGGNQPQHF.

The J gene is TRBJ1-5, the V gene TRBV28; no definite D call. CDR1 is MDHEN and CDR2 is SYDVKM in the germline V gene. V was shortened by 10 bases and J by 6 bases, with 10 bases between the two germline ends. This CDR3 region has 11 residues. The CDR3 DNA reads TGTGCCACATCAGAGGCTCAGCCCCAGCATTTT. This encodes CATSEAQPQHF.